These 7 T cell receptor beta chains were sequenced from one sample in a study of blood T cell repertoires in COVID-19. Libraries were prepared by immunoSEQ multiplex PCR; TCRdb keeps only in-frame clonotypes and omits some of them. The repertoire holds approximately 280,000 clones, with approximately 88% as singletons. Sequencing was carried out using PBMCs or T cells enriched from blood (not recorded which). Receptor source: a woman aged 40 to 50 who had recovered from COVID-19.

The gene calls are TRBV5-6 and TRBJ1-2; 10 nucleotides line up with TRBD1. Germline assignment: CDR1 SGHDT and CDR2 YYEEEE. V trimming: 3 bases; J trimming: 8 bases; junction bases outside the gene matches: 7. The CDR3 has 14 amino acids. CDR3 nucleotide sequence: TGTGCCAGCAGCTCCCGGGACAGGGGTGCCGGCTACACCTTC. The encoded protein is CASSSRDRGAGYTF.

V usage is TRBV24-1 and J usage is TRBJ1-5; 8 bases are shared with TRBD1. The germline gives CDR1 KGHDR, CDR2 SFDVKD. The length of the CDR3 is 14 residues. The junction had 1 base not matched to a gene; V was cut back by 6 bases and J by 1 base. The chain's CDR3 is CATSWTGSNQPQHF. CDR3 in DNA: TGTGCCACCAGTTGGACAGGGAGCAATCAGCCCCAGCATTTT.

This clone was observed a single time. This sequence joins TRBV18 and TRBJ2-5; D is unclear. CDR3 length equals 15 residues. Germline assignment: CDR1 KGHSH and CDR2 LQKENI. Trimming took off 3 bases at V and 0 bases at J, with 11 bases between the two ends. In DNA form, the CDR3 reads TGTGCCAGCTCACCCGGCAGCGCTAACCAAGAGACCCAGTACTTC. Its translation: CASSPGSANQETQYF.

The chain couples TRBV3-1 (or the pseudogene TRBV3-2) to TRBJ1-4, with unresolved D. The V and J ends lost 2 bases and 8 bases respectively, with 6 bases between them. CDR1 LGHDT and CDR2 YNNKEL come from the germline V gene (reference sequence). CDR3 length: 12 amino acids. As DNA, the CDR3 is TGTGCCAGCAGCCAACGGGTGGAAAAACTGTTTTTT. It specifies CASSQRVEKLFF.

This chain links TRBV4-3 with TRBJ2-7; the match to TRBD1 covers 8 bases. Germline loops: CDR1 LGHNA, CDR2 YSLEER. There are 16 residues in the CDR3. The V gene end was trimmed by 0 bases and the J gene end by 1 base; junction bases not matched to a gene: 5. CDR3 in DNA: TGCGCCAGCAGCCAAGATTGGGGGACAGGATCCTACGAGCAGTACTTC. It specifies CASSQDWGTGSYEQYF.

The rearrangement links TRBV12-3 or TRBV12-4 to TRBJ2-1, with 7 bases that match TRBD2. The CDR3 consists of 13 residues. The junction had 8 bases not matched to a gene; V was cut back by 11 bases and J by 4 bases. The CDR3 here is CAGAAGEYNEQFF. CDR3 DNA sequence: TGTGCCGGCGCCGCGGGGGAGTACAATGAGCAGTTCTTC.

The gene calls are TRBV7-9 and TRBJ2-2; TRBD2 agrees at 15 bases. The CDR3 is 20 residues long. Per the germline V gene, CDR1 is SEHNR and CDR2 is FQNEAQ (reference sequence). After removal of 5 bases from V and 4 bases from J, the junction contained 14 bases not matched to a gene. Here the CDR3 DNA reads TGTGCCAGCAGCCGGGGACTAGCGGGGGGACCCTGGCCCGGCACCGGGGAGCTGTTTTTT. Amino acids: CASSRGLAGGPWPGTGELFF.